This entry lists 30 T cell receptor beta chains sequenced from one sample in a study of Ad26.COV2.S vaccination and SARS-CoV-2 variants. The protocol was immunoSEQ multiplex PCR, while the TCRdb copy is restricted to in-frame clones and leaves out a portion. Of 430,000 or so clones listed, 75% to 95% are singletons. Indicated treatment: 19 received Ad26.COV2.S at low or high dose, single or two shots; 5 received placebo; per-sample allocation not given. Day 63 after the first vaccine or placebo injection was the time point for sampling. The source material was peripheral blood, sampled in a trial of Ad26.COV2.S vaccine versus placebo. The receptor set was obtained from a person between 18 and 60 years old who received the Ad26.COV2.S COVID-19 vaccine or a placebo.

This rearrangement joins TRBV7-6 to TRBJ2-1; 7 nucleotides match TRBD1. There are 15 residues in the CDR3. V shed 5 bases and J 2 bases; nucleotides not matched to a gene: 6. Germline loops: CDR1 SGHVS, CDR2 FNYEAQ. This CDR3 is CASSVRDSTYNEQFF. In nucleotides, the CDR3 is TGTGCCAGCAGCGTCCGGGACAGCACCTACAATGAGCAGTTCTTC.

The CDR3 region is CASGFGTGSNSPLHF. In DNA form, the CDR3 reads TGTGCTAGTGGTTTTGGGACAGGGAGTAATTCACCCCTCCACTTT. The chain carries TRBV12-5 and TRBJ1-6, with 9 bases identical to TRBD1. CDR1 and CDR2 (germline): LGHNT, FRNRAP. The CDR3 consists of 15 residues. J was trimmed by 6 bases and V by 3 bases; bases with no gene match: 3.

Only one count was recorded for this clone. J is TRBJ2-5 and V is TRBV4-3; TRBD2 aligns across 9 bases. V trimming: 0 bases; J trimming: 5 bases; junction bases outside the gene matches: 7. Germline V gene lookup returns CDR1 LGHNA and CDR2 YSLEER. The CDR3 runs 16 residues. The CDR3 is CASSQESGLAYETQYF. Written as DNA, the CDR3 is TGCGCCAGCAGCCAAGAGTCGGGACTAGCATATGAGACCCAGTACTTC.

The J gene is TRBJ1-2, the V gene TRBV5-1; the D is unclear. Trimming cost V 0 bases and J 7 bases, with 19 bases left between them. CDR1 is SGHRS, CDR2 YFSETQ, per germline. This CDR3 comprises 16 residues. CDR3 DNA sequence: TGCGCCAGCAGCTTGGATCCAGTCCTAGGTCGGGTTGGCTACACCTTC. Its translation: CASSLDPVLGRVGYTF.

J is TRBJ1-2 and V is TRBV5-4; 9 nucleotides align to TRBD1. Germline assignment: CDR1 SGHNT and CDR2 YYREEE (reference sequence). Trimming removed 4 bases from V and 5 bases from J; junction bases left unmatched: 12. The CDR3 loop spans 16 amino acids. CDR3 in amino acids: CASSGGQGLVTYGYTF. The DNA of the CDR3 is TGTGCCAGCAGCGGAGGACAGGGGTTGGTAACTTATGGCTACACCTTC. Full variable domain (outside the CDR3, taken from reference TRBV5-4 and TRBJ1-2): ETGVTQSPTHLIKTRGQQVTLRCSSQSGHNTVSWYQQALGQGPQFIFQYYREEENGRGNFPPRFSGLQFPNYSSELNVNALELDDSALYLCASSGGQGLVTYGYTFGSGTRLTVV.

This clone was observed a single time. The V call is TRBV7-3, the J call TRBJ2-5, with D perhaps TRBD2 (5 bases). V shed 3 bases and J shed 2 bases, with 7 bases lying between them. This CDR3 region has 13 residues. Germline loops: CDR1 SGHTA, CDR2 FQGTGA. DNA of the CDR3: TGTGCCAGCAGCTTCGGGGTACAAGAGACCCAGTACTTC. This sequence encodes CASSFGVQETQYF.

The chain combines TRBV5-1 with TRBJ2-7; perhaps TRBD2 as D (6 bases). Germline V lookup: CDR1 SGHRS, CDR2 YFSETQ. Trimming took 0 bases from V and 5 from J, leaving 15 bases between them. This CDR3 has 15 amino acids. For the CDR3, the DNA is TGCGCCAGCAGCTTGGACGTGGGAGGAGGTAACGAGCAGTACTTC. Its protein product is CASSLDVGGGNEQYF. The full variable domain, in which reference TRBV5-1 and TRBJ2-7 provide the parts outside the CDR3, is KAGVTQTPRYLIKTRGQQVTLSCSPISGHRSVSWYQQTPGQGLQFLFEYFSETQRNKGNFPGRFSGRQFSNSRSEMNVSTLELGDSALYLCASSLDVGGGNEQYFGPGTRLTVT.

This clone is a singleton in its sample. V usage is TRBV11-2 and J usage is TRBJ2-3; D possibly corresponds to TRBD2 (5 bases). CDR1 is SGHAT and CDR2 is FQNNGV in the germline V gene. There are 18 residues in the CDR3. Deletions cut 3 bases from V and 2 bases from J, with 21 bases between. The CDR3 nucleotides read TGTGCCAGCAGCTTTAGGGAGACCGCACCTTTCCCCACAGATACGCAGTATTTT. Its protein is CASSFRETAPFPTDTQYF.

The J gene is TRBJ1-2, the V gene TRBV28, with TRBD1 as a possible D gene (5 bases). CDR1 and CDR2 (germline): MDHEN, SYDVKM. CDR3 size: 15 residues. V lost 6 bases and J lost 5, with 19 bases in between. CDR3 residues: CASRITLGRGYGYTF. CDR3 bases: TGTGCCAGCAGGATTACCCTGGGACGGGGGTATGGCTACACCTTC.

The CDR3 DNA follows: TGTGCCAGCAGAGTAACTAGCGACTACGAGCAGTACTTC. Its translation: CASRVTSDYEQYF. The chain couples TRBV28 to TRBJ2-7; TRBD2 matches 7 bases. V lost 6 bases to trimming and J lost 3 bases; unmatched junction nucleotides: 5. Germline values: CDR1 MDHEN, CDR2 SYDVKM. This CDR3 spans 13 amino acids.

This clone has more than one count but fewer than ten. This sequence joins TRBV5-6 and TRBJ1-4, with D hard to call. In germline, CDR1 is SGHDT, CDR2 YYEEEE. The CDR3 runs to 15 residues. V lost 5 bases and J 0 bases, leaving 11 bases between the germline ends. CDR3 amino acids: CASRAGVSTNEKLFF. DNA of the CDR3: TGTGCCAGCAGAGCCGGGGTTTCAACTAATGAAAAACTGTTTTTT.

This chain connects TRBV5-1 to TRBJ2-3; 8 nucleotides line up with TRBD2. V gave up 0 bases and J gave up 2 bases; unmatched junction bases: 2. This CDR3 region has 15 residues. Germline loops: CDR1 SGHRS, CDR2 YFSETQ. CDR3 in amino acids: CASSLGGRLTDTQYF. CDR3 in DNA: TGCGCCAGCAGCTTGGGCGGGAGGCTCACAGATACGCAGTATTTT.

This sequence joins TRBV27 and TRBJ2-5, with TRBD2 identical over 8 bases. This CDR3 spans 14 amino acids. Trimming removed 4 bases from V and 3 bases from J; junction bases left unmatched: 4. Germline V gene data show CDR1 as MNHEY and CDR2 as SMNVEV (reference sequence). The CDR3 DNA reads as TGTGCCAGCAGTTACGGGACTAGGAAAGAGACCCAGTACTTC. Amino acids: CASSYGTRKETQYF.

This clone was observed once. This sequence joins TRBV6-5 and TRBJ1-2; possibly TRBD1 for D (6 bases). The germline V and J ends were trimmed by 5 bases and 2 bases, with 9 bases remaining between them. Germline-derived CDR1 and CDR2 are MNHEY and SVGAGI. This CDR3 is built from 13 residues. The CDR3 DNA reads TGTGCCAGCAGTCACAGGGAAAACTATGGCTACACCTTC. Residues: CASSHRENYGYTF.

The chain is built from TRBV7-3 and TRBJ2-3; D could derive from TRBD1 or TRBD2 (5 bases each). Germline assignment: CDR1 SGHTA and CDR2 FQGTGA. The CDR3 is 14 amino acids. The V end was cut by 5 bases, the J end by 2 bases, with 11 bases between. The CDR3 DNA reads TGTGCCAGCAGCCCGGGACGGCCCACAGATACGCAGTATTTT. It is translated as CASSPGRPTDTQYF.

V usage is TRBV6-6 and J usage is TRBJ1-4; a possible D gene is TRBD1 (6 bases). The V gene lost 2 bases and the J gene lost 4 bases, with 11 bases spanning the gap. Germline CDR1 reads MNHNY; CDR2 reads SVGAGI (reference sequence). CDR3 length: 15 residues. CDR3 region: CASSYQTGFNEKLFF. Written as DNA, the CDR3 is TGTGCCAGCAGTTACCAGACAGGATTTAATGAAAAACTGTTTTTT.

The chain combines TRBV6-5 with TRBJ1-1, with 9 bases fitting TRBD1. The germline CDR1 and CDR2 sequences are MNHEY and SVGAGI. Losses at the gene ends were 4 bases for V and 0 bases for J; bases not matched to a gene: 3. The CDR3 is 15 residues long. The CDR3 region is CASSSGTGLNTEAFF. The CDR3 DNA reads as TGTGCCAGCAGTTCCGGGACAGGGCTGAACACTGAAGCTTTCTTT.

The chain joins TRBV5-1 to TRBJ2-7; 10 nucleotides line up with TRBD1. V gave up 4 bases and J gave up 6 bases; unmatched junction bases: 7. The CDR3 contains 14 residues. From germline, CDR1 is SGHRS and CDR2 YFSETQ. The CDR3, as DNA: TGCGCCAGCAGCCGAGACAGGGGGCAAGGCGAGCAGTACTTC. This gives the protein CASSRDRGQGEQYF.

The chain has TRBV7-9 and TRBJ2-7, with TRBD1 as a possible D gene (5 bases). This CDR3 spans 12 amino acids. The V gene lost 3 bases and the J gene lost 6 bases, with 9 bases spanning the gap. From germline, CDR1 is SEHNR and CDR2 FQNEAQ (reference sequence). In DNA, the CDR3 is TGTGCCAGCAGCTTTAAAGGGGCCGAGCAGTACTTC. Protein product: CASSFKGAEQYF. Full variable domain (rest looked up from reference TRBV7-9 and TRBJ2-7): DTGVSQNPRHKITKRGQNVTFRCDPISEHNRLYWYRQTLGQGPEFLTYFQNEAQLEKSRLLSDRFSAERPKGSFSTLEIQRTEQGDSAMYLCASSFKGAEQYFGPGTRLTVT.

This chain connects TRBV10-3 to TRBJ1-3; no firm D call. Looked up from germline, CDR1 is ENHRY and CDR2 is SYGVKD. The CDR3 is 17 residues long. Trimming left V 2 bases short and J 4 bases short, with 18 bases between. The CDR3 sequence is CAISEVEYGSHGNTIYF. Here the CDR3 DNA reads TGTGCCATCAGTGAGGTCGAGTACGGGAGCCACGGAAACACCATATATTTT.

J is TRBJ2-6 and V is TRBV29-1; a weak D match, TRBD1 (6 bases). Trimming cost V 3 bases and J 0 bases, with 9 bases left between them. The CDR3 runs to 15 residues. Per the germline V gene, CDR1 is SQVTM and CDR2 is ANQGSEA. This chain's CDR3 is CSVDTGSSGANVLTF. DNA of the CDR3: TGCAGCGTTGATACAGGGAGCTCTGGGGCCAACGTCCTGACTTTC. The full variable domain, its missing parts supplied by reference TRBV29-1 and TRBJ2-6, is SAVISQKPSRDICQRGTSLTIQCQVDSQVTMMFWYRQQPGQSLTLIATANQGSEATYESGFVIDKFPISRPNLTFSTLTVSNMSPEDSSIYLCSVDTGSSGANVLTFGAGSRLTVL.

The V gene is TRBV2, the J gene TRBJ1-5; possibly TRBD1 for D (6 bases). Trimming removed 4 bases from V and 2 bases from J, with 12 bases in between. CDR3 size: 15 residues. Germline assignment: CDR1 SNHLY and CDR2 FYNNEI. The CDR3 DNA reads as TGTGCCAGCAGTGCTACAGGGATTGGCAATCAGCCCCAGCATTTT. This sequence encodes CASSATGIGNQPQHF.

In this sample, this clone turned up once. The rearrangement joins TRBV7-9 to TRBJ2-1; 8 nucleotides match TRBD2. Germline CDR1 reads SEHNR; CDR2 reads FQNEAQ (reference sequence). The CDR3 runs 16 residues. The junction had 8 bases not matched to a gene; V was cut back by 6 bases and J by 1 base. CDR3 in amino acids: CASRPRAGASYNEQFF. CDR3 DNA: TGTGCCAGCAGGCCTAGAGCGGGAGCTTCCTACAATGAGCAGTTCTTC. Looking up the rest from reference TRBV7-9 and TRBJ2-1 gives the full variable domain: DTGVSQNPRHKITKRGQNVTFRCDPISEHNRLYWYRQTLGQGPEFLTYFQNEAQLEKSRLLSDRFSAERPKGSFSTLEIQRTEQGDSAMYLCASRPRAGASYNEQFFGPGTRLTVL.

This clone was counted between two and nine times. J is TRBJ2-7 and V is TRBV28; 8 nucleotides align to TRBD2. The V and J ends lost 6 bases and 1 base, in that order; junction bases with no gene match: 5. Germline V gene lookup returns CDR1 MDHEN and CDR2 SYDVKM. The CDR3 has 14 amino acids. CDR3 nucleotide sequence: TGTGCCAGCAGGGGGGGACTAGGTTCCTACGAGCAGTACTTC. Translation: CASRGGLGSYEQYF.

The CDR3 reads CALRRTNTGELFF. The CDR3, as DNA: TGTGCCTTACGACGGACGAACACCGGGGAGCTGTTTTTT. This rearrangement joins TRBV12-3 or TRBV12-4 to TRBJ2-2; D call uncertain. V lost 11 bases, J lost 0 bases, and 10 bases lay in between. This CDR3 spans 13 amino acids.

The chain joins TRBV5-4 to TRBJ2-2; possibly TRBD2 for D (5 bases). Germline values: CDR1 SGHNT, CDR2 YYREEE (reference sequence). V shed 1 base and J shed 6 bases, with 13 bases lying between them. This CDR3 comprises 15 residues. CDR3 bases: TGTGCCAGCAGCTTGCGAGGGAGTCTTGCCGGGGAGCTGTTTTTT. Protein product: CASSLRGSLAGELFF. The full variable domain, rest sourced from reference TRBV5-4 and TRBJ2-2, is ETGVTQSPTHLIKTRGQQVTLRCSSQSGHNTVSWYQQALGQGPQFIFQYYREEENGRGNFPPRFSGLQFPNYSSELNVNALELDDSALYLCASSLRGSLAGELFFGEGSRLTVL.

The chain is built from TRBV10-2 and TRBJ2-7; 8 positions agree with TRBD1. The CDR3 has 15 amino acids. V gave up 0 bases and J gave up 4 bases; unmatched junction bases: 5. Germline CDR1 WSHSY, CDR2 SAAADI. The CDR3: CASSESGQGPYEQYF. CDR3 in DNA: TGCGCCAGCAGTGAGTCTGGACAGGGACCTTACGAGCAGTACTTC.

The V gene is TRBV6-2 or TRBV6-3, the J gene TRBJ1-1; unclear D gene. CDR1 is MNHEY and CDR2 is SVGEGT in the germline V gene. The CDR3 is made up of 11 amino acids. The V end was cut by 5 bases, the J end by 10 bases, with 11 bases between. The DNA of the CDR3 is TGTGCCAGCAGTAAGGGTCTCGGAGCTTTCTTT. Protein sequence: CASSKGLGAFF.

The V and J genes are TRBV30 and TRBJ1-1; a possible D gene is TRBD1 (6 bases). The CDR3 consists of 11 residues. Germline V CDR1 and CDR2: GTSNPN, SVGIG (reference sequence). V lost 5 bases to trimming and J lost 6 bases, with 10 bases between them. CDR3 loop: CAWGGGAEAFF. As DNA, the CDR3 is TGTGCCTGGGGAGGGGGGGCTGAAGCTTTCTTT.

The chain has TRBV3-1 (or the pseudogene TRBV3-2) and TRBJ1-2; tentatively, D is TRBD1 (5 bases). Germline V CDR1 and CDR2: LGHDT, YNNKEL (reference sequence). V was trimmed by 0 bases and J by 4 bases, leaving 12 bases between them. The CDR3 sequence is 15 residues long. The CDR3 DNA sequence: TGTGCCAGCAGCCAAGATTTCGGACACTCCTATGGCTACACCTTC. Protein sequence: CASSQDFGHSYGYTF.